One sample yielded the 22 T cell receptor beta chains listed below, sequenced in a study of T cells in women clearing cervical HPV infection. Using immunoSEQ multiplex PCR, the repertoire was profiled, and TCRdb retains in-frame clones only, with some absent. The sample has 23,000 or so clones. The sequencing sample was made of blood buffy coat. The receptors shown here come from a woman aged 18-70 years with a cervical HPV16 infection that either progressed to CIN3+ or cleared (not recorded which).

The sequenced CDR3 bases are TGTGCCAGTAGTATAAAGGCTAGCGGTCTCTACGAG. It encodes CASSIKASGLYE. The whole CDR3 is CASSIKASGLYEQYF. The chain links TRBV19 to TRBJ2-7; the match to TRBD2 covers 7 bases. Sequencing ends 3 residues short of the CDR3 end; the germline J gene provides the rest. The CDR3 sequence is 15 residues long. V trimming: 2 bases; J trimming: 3 bases; junction bases outside the gene matches: 7. Germline assignment: CDR1 LNHDA and CDR2 SQIVND (reference sequence).

Points on this clone: The observed sequence ends 3 residues before the CDR3 terminus, with the missing tail filled in from the germline J gene. The J gene is TRBJ2-7, the V gene TRBV4-1; TRBD2 agrees at 13 bases. The V and J ends lost 0 bases and 0 bases, in that order; junction bases with no gene match: 5. Germline CDR1 reads MGHRA; CDR2 reads YSYEKL. The CDR3 has 18 residues. The CDR3 DNA, read in part, is TGCGCCAGCAGCCAAGAAGGGGGACTAGCGGGGAGCTCCTACGAG. This codes for CASSQEGGLAGSSYE. The whole CDR3 protein is CASSQEGGLAGSSYEQYF.

With regard to this clone: The read finishes 3 residues shy of the CDR3 end, and the germline J gene is used to complete it. V usage is TRBV6-4 and J usage is TRBJ2-1; TRBD2 matches at 9 bases. Germline trimming cut 0 bases from V and 9 bases from J; bases unmatched to any gene: 6. CDR1 and CDR2 from the germline V gene are MRHNA and SNTAGT. CDR3 length equals 15 residues. The CDR3 loop is CASSDSVAGASEQFF. CDR3 bases read: TGTGCCAGCAGTGACTCAGTAGCGGGAGCTAGTGAG.

A word on this clone: Read sequence stops 3 residues before the CDR3 end, and the germline J gene provides the missing end. The rearrangement joins TRBV7-3 to TRBJ2-3; D is uncertain. The ends were cut back, 2 bases at V and 2 bases at J, with 8 bases in the middle. In germline, CDR1 is SGHTA, CDR2 FQGTGA. CDR3 size: 14 residues. The CDR3 sequence is CASSLLGFTDTQYF. Partial CDR3 DNA: TGTGCCAGCAGCTTATTAGGGTTCACAGATACG.

As regards this clone: The DNA ends 3 residues before the CDR3 does, and the rest of the CDR3 is filled in from the germline J gene. The chain has TRBV6-4 and TRBJ2-3; 8 bases are a match to TRBD2. The CDR3 length is 15 residues. The junction had 10 bases not matched to a gene; V was cut back by 8 bases and J by 3 bases. The germline V gene encodes CDR1 MRHNA and CDR2 SNTAGT. Here the CDR3 reads CASSRAGGLTDTQYF. CDR3 DNA (partial): TGTGCCAGCTCGCGGGCGGGAGGACTAACAGATACG.

As for this clone: The CDR3 goes on 3 residues after the read ends, and that part is filled in from the germline J gene. The chain uses TRBV14 and TRBJ1-4; TRBD1 aligns across 9 bases. Germline assignment: CDR1 SGHDN and CDR2 FVKESK. V gave up 4 bases and J gave up 5 bases; unmatched junction bases: 5. This CDR3 has 15 amino acids. Incomplete CDR3 DNA: TGTGCCAGCAGCCTCTGGACAGGGGAGAATGAAAAA. This encodes CASSLWTGENEK. The complete CDR3 protein is CASSLWTGENEKLFF.

In the case of this clone: The CDR3 end is not reached by the read, which stops 3 residues before it; the germline J gene fills it in. This chain uses TRBV5-4 with TRBJ2-1; tentative D call: TRBD1 (6 bases). V dropped 5 bases and J dropped 5 bases, with 14 bases sitting between them. The CDR3 is made up of 14 amino acids. Germline V lookup: CDR1 SGHNT, CDR2 YYREEE (reference sequence). CDR3 sequence reads: CASSQPNRDNEQFF. The DNA read from the CDR3 is TGTGCCAGCAGTCAACCAAACAGGGACAATGAG.

Note on this clone: The sequenced fragment ends 3 residues before the CDR3 boundary, so the rest is inferred from the germline J gene. This sequence joins TRBV10-3 and TRBJ2-1, with TRBD2 matching over 7 bases. J lost 2 bases, V lost 7 bases, and 8 bases had no gene match. The CDR3 runs 15 residues. Germline CDR1 is ENHRY and CDR2 is SYGVKD. The CDR3 here is CAITAGTTPYNEQFF. The covered CDR3 bases are TGTGCCATCACCGCCGGGACTACCCCCTACAATGAG.

With regard to this clone: The missing CDR3 end, 3 residues past where the read stops, is filled in from the germline J gene. V usage is TRBV18 and J usage is TRBJ1-3, with TRBD1 matching 7 bases. Germline-derived CDR1 and CDR2 are KGHSH and LQKENI. V shed 3 bases and J 0 bases; nucleotides not matched to a gene: 11. The CDR3 totals 18 residues. The covered CDR3 bases are TGTGCCAGCTCACCCACTCCGACAGGGACTAGCTCTGGAAACACC. Its translation: CASSPTPTGTSSGNT. The CDR3 in its entirety is CASSPTPTGTSSGNTIYF.

The DNA read from the CDR3 is TGTGCCTGGAGTGGCAGGGTCGGAGGGAATCAGCCC. Protein product: CAWSGRVGGNQP. Given in full, the CDR3 is CAWSGRVGGNQPQHF. The rearrangement joins TRBV30 to TRBJ1-5; D might be TRBD1 (5 bases). The missing CDR3 end, 3 residues past where the read stops, is filled in from the germline J gene. Deletions cut 1 base from V and 4 bases from J, with 14 bases between. The CDR3 runs 15 residues. The germline V gene has CDR1 GTSNPN and CDR2 SVGIG (reference sequence). Variable domain in full (rest from reference TRBV30 and TRBJ1-5): SQTIHQWPATLVQPVGSPLSLECTVEGTSNPNLYWYRQAAGRGLQLLFYSVGIGQISSEVPQNLSASRPQDRQFILSSKKLLLSDSGFYLCAWSGRVGGNQPQHFGDGTRLSIL.

As to this clone: The read falls 3 residues short of the CDR3 end, and the missing part is taken from the germline J gene. This sequence joins TRBV20-1 and TRBJ2-7; 10 bases fit TRBD2. Germline trimming cut 2 bases from V and 3 bases from J; bases unmatched to any gene: 4. CDR3 length: 14 residues. CDR1 and CDR2 from the germline V gene are DFQATT and SNEGSKA (reference sequence). The covered CDR3 bases are TGCAGTGCTAGATCCGGGACTAGCGACTACGAG. This codes for CSARSGTSDYE. The CDR3 in its entirety is CSARSGTSDYEQYF.

As for this clone: The CDR3 goes on 3 residues after the read ends, and that part is filled in from the germline J gene. This chain joins TRBV29-1 and TRBJ1-1; D is possibly TRBD1 (6 bases). The germline V gene has CDR1 SQVTM and CDR2 ANQGSEA. V was pared by 3 bases and J by 3 bases, with 17 bases between. There are 15 residues in the CDR3. The CDR3 here is CSVDGPGGGYTEAFF. The CDR3 bases that were read are TGCAGCGTTGATGGCCCGGGGGGCGGGTACACTGAA.

On this clone itself: With the read ending 3 residues before the CDR3 end, the germline J gene is used to fill in that end. The chain uses TRBV2 and TRBJ2-2, with TRBD2 matching 11 bases. The CDR3 sequence is 15 residues long. Germline lookup yields CDR1 SNHLY and CDR2 FYNNEI. After removal of 5 bases from V and 4 bases from J, the junction contained 3 bases not matched to a gene. Incomplete CDR3 DNA: TGTGCCAGCAGTCAACTAGCGGGGGTCACCGGGGAG. Its translation is CASSQLAGVTGE. Given in full, the CDR3 is CASSQLAGVTGELFF.

Note on this clone: The read ends 3 residues shy of where the CDR3 ends; the end is completed using the germline J gene. The chain couples TRBV5-1 to TRBJ1-4; TRBD1 agrees at 9 bases. Germline V gives CDR1 SGHRS, CDR2 YFSETQ. CDR3 length: 14 residues. V was pared by 5 bases and J by 8 bases, with 7 bases of the junction left unmatched. The CDR3 DNA, read in part, is TGCGCCAGCAGTTCAAGACAGGGGGGGGAAAAA. Residues: CASSSRQGGEK. The whole CDR3 is CASSSRQGGEKLFF.

Notes on this clone: From the germline J gene comes the end of the CDR3, since the read stops 3 residues before it. The V call is TRBV18, the J call TRBJ2-2, with D tentatively TRBD2 (6 bases). Germline CDR1 and CDR2: KGHSH and LQKENI. Trimming took off 3 bases at V and 4 bases at J, with 18 bases between the two ends. CDR3 length: 17 amino acids. The sequenced CDR3 bases are TGTGCCAGCTCACCCCCACGGGGTGCCGGGGGCACCGGGGAG. Translated, it gives CASSPPRGAGGTGE. The complete CDR3 reads CASSPPRGAGGTGELFF.

With respect to this clone: The CDR3 end is not reached by the read, which stops 3 residues before it; the germline J gene fills it in. This chain uses TRBV10-3 with TRBJ1-2; 9 bases align to TRBD1. Germline V gene sequence: CDR1 ENHRY, CDR2 SYGVKD. This CDR3 has 15 amino acids. Losses at the gene ends were 9 bases for V and 6 bases for J; bases not matched to a gene: 14. Partial CDR3 DNA: TGTGCCATAAACCAGCAGACAGGGGGTTTAAATGGC. Translation: CAINQQTGGLNG. The entire CDR3 reads CAINQQTGGLNGYTF.

On this clone: The read finishes 3 residues shy of the CDR3 end, and the germline J gene is used to complete it. The rearrangement joins TRBV12-5 to TRBJ1-2; possible D gene TRBD1, 6 bases. With 3 bases removed from V and 0 bases from J, the gap between germline ends came to 11 bases. The CDR3 has 15 amino acids. Germline V gene data show CDR1 as LGHNT and CDR2 as FRNRAP. CDR3 bases read: TGTGCTAGTGGTTTTGGGGGGGCGCCTAACTATGGC. Encoded protein: CASGFGGAPNYG. The whole CDR3 sequence is CASGFGGAPNYGYTF.

Points on this clone: Read sequence stops 3 residues before the CDR3 end, and the germline J gene provides the missing end. The chain is built from TRBV12-5 and TRBJ2-3; 9 bases agree with TRBD1. Germline V gene data show CDR1 as LGHNT and CDR2 as FRNRAP. This CDR3 is built from 17 residues. The part of the CDR3 DNA that was read is TGTGCTAGTGCCACGGCGGGTTGGGACAGGGAACAAGAGACG. Protein: CASATAGWDREQET. The complete CDR3 protein is CASATAGWDREQETQYF.

Details on this clone: The CDR3 extends 3 residues past the end of the read, so its final part is completed from the germline J gene. The chain links TRBV18 to TRBJ1-1; D may be TRBD1 (6 bases). The germline V gene encodes CDR1 KGHSH and CDR2 LQKENI. Trimming removed 11 bases at V and 1 base at J, with 23 bases between. The CDR3 extends over 16 amino acids. The sequenced part of the CDR3 DNA is TGTGCCGTCGCTAACAAACAGGGCGATGAGAACACTGAA. As protein: CAVANKQGDENTE. The full-length CDR3 reads as CAVANKQGDENTEAFF.

On this clone: The read ends 3 residues before the CDR3 terminus; that terminus is restored from the germline J gene. This sequence joins TRBV19 and TRBJ2-2, with D possibly matching TRBD1 (6 bases). The germline V gene encodes CDR1 LNHDA and CDR2 SQIVND (reference sequence). The CDR3 runs 15 residues. Incomplete CDR3 DNA: TGTGCCAGTAGTATAAGGCTGGGGGCTGGTGAAAAG. This encodes CASSIRLGAGEK. The complete CDR3 protein is CASSIRLGAGEKLFF.

Notes on this clone: The read falls 3 residues short of the CDR3 end, and the missing part is taken from the germline J gene. The V and J genes are TRBV7-8 and TRBJ1-1; no definite D call. The germline CDR1 and CDR2 sequences are SGHVS and FQNEAQ. The V gene lost 0 bases and the J gene lost 4 bases, with 9 bases spanning the gap. The CDR3 runs 14 residues. CDR3 bases read: TGTGCCAGCAGCTTAGCCAGATCAGGCACTGAA. Translated: CASSLARSGTE. In full, the CDR3 reads CASSLARSGTEAFF.

Of note for this clone: The read comes to an end 3 residues before the CDR3 does, leaving the germline J gene to fill in the end. This chain connects TRBV19 to TRBJ1-2; 10 bases agree with TRBD1. The CDR3 runs to 14 residues. The V gene end was trimmed by 4 bases and the J gene end by 7 bases; junction bases not matched to a gene: 6. CDR1 LNHDA and CDR2 SQIVND come from the germline V gene (reference sequence). The sequenced CDR3 bases are TGTGCCAGTAGTACTGGGACAGGGGTTTTTGGC. Encoded protein: CASSTGTGVFG. The full CDR3 protein reads CASSTGTGVFGYTF.